This TCR beta chain was recorded in a study of T cells in Graves' hyperthyroidism and ophthalmopathy. The table lists this clonotype with many counts. Its antigen is still unknown. RNA transcripts were the template for amplifying TCR beta CDR3 regions. HTBI primers drove first-round RT-PCR of the TCR CDR3. Each CDR3 protein is one row after TCRdb ran MiXCR on the multiplex PCR reads. This table has around 300,000 distinct CDR3 sequences, about 25% appearing once. V was shortened by 7 bases and J by 0 bases, with 12 bases between the two germline ends. The CDR3 spans 14 residues. Per germline, CDR1 MNHNS and CDR2 SASEGT. The study, taken as a whole, reports: Blood shared most expanded thyroid clonotypes above 0.001.

Hyperthyroidism in the patients, aged 18 to 65, was newly diagnosed and under 2 months in duration. Each diagnosis was grounded in clinical symptoms, serum thyroxine and TRAb, thyroid ultrasound, and orbital computed tomography. Fresh peripheral blood, under 13 ml, was the source of the PBMCs. Sample: blood. The sequence came from a middle-aged man with Graves' hyperthyroidism that later progressed to Graves' ophthalmopathy. The chain joins TRBV6-1 to TRBJ1-1; D unclear. CDR3 sequence (DNA): TGTGCCAGCATTGAGGCTGGAATGAACACTGAAGCTTTCTTT. This codes for CASIEAGMNTEAFF.